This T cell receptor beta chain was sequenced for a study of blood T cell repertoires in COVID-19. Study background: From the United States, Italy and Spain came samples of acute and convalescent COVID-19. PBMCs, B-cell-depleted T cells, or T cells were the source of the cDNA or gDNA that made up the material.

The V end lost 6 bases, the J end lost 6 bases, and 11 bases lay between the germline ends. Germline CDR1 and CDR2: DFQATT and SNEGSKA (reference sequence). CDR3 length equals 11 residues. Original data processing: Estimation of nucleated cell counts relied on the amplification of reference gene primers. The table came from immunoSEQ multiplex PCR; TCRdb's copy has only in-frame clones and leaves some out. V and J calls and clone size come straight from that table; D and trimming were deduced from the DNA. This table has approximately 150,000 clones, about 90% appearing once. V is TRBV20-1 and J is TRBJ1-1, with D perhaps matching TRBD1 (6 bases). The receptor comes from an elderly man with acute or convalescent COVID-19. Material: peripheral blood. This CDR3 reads CSAAAGAEAFF. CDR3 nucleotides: TGCAGTGCCGCGGCAGGGGCTGAAGCTTTCTTT.